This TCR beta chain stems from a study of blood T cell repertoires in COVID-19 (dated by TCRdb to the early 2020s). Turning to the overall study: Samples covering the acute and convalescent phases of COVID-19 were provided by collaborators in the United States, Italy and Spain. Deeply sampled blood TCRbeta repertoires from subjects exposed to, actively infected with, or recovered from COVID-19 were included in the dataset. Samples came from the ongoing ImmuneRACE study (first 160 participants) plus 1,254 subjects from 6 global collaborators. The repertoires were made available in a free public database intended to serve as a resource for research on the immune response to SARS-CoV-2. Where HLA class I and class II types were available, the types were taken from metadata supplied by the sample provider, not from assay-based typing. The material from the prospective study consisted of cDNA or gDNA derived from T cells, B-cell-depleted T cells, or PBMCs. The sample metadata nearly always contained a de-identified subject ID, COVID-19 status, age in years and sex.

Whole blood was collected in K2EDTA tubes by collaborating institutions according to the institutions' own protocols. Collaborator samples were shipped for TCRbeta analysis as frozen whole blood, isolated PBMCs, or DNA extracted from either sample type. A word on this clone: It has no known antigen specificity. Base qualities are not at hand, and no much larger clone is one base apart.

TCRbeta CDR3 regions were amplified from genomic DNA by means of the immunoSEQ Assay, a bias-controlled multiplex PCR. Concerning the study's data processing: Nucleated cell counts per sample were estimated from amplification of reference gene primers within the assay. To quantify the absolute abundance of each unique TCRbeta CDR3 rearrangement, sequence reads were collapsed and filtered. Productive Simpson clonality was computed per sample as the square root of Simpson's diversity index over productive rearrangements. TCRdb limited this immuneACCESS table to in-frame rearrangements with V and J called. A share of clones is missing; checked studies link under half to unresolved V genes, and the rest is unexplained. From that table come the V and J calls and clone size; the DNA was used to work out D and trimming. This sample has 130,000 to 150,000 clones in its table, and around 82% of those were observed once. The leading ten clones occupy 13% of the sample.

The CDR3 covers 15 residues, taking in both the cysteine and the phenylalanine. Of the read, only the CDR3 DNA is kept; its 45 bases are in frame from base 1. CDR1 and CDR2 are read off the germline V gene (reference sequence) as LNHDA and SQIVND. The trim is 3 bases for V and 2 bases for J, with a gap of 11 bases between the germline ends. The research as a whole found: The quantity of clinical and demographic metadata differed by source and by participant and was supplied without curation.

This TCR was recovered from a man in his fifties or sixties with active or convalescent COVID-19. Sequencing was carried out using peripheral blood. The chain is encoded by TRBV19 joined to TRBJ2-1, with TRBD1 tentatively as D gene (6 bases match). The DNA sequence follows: TGTGCCAGTAGTATGCTCAGGGGCACCTACAATGAGCAGTTCTTC. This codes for CASSMLRGTYNEQFF.